What follows describes a single T cell receptor (beta chain). There was relapse after autologous stem cell transplantation in every patient, and there was variation in brentuximab vedotin exposure. This table comes from immunoSEQ multiplex PCR, and its TCRdb copy is limited to in-frame clones, with some not included. The sample has tens of thousands of clones; about three quarters are singletons. The entry originates in a study of PD-1 blockade in classical Hodgkin lymphoma. Germline CDR1 is LGHNA and CDR2 is YNFKEQ. The CDR3 runs to 17 residues. Unmatched junction bases numbered 6, after V lost 4 bases and J lost 4 bases.

This clonotype was obtained from a human donor with classical Hodgkin lymphoma. Here the sequenced sample was peripheral blood mononuclear cells (PBMCs), taken before the second cycle of nivolumab. The J gene is TRBJ2-1, the V gene TRBV4-2; 14 nucleotides line up with TRBD2. The CDR3 DNA sequence: TGTGCCAGCAGCCGCGGGACTAGCGGGGGACTTTACAATGAGCAGTTCTTC. Translating it yields CASSRGTSGGLYNEQFF.